This T cell receptor beta chain was sequenced during a study of T cells in Graves' hyperthyroidism and ophthalmopathy. Study details: Peripheral blood was acquired at first diagnosis, ahead of any therapy whatsoever. Study results and caveats: Also found in blood were most expanded thyroid clonotypes above 0.001.

Recently diagnosed hyperthyroidism of less than 2 months' duration affected patients aged 18 to 65. Blood was obtained at the first hyperthyroidism diagnosis, which preceded any ophthalmopathy symptoms. The CDR3 is 12 amino acids. The ends were cut back, 3 bases at V and 9 bases at J, with 12 bases in the middle. In germline, CDR1 is SEHNR, CDR2 FQNEAQ (reference sequence). RNA transcripts yielded amplified TCR beta CDR3 regions. Carried out on the TCR CDR3, a first-round RT-PCR used the HTBI primer set. TCRdb reprocessed the multiplex PCR reads via MiXCR and lists one record per CDR3 protein. The sample contains around 380,000 distinct CDR3 sequences, around an eighth of which appear only once. In its sample, this clonotype was seen many times. Its cognate antigen is unknown.

This receptor was obtained from a man aged 25-45 years with Graves' hyperthyroidism that later progressed to Graves' ophthalmopathy. Source material: blood. The J gene is TRBJ2-7, the V gene TRBV7-9; D possibly corresponds to TRBD1 (6 bases). Written as DNA, the CDR3 is TGTGCCAGCAGCTTCGGGACAATGGGGCAGTACTTC. This gives the protein CASSFGTMGQYF.